The clone carrying this T cell receptor (beta chain) was detected ten times or more. What it binds is unknown. The sample belongs to a study of T cells in Graves' hyperthyroidism and ophthalmopathy. Active moderate-to-severe ophthalmopathy, Clinical Activity Score at least 3, NOSPECS at least 4, under 3 months' duration. Amplified TCR beta CDR3 regions derived from RNA transcripts. The primer set for the first-round RT-PCR of the TCR CDR3 was HTBI. Each CDR3 protein gets one entry after TCRdb re-called the multiplex PCR reads with MiXCR. This repertoire shows a few hundred thousand distinct CDR3 sequences, about an eighth found once; its top ten account for roughly 35%. Findings and caveats of the study: Blood held most thyroid clonotypes expanded above 0.001 frequency.

The trim removed 3 bases at V and 7 bases at J, leaving 7 bases unmatched. The CDR3 consists of 15 residues. Germline CDR1 reads LGHDT; CDR2 reads YNNKEL (reference sequence). The source of this sequence is a middle-aged woman with Graves' ophthalmopathy. Sequenced: blood. The chain uses TRBV3-1 and TRBJ1-5; TRBD1 matches at 9 bases. Here the CDR3 DNA reads TGTGCCAGCAGCCACGACGGGACAGGGAACCAGCCCCAGCATTTT. Its translation: CASSHDGTGNQPQHF.